The source of this T cell receptor (beta chain) is a study of cytomegalovirus exposure and HLA in healthy donors. Overall study context: Samples from HLA-typed donors yielded about 86 million unique TCRs in an early data release. Overall study findings and caveats: With further analysis later on, most CMV-associated TCR beta chains appeared HLA-restricted. In a later analysis, across HLA loci, associated TCR counts were highest for DRB1, lowest for HLA-C. In a later analysis, HLA-associated TCR beta chains were more clonally expanded than equally common others.

Vbeta (60) and Jbeta (13) primers were used in the PCR. The protocol was immunoSEQ multiplex PCR, while the TCRdb copy is restricted to in-frame clones and leaves out a portion. The sample includes 100,000 to 150,000 clones, roughly 75% of them seen just once. A few counts support this clone. Its antigen is still unknown. CDR3 length: 15 residues. The germline CDR1 and CDR2 sequences are MNHEY and SVGAGI. V lost 1 base and J lost 3, with 10 bases in between. This clonotype was sampled from a woman aged 45-59 years in good health and CMV-seronegative. V usage is TRBV6-5 and J usage is TRBJ2-1; possible D gene TRBD1, 6 bases. Sequenced sample: PBMCs. This CDR3 is CASSYLPRGYNEQFF. The CDR3 DNA sequence: TGTGCCAGCAGTTACTTACCCAGGGGCTACAATGAGCAGTTCTTC.